Many counts were recorded for the clone carrying this TCR beta chain. The sample belongs to a study of T-cell reconstitution after alpha-beta-depleted transplantation in children. Germline V gives CDR1 SQVTM, CDR2 ANQGSEA. The CDR3 totals 12 residues. Trimming cost V 0 bases and J 11 bases; bases outside gene matches: 5. Unique molecular identifiers tagged the TCRbeta library. TCRdb passed the PCR reads through MiXCR, listing each CDR3 protein once. This sample carries 490,000 or so distinct CDR3 sequences, under 15% of them seen once, and the ten largest clones take about 5%. The rearrangement uses TRBV29-1 and TRBJ2-3; 7 bases map to TRBD1. The origin of this receptor is a human donor who donated a stem cell graft to a child with combined immunodeficiency. This specimen was PBMCs from the stem cell graft donor, taken from the stem cell graft. CDR3 protein: CSVEDDRVGQYF. The CDR3 coding sequence is TGCAGCGTTGAAGACGACAGGGTGGGGCAGTATTTT.